Below, 24 T cell receptor beta chains from the same sample are listed, as sequenced in a study of blood T cell repertoires in COVID-19. Generated by immunoSEQ multiplex PCR, the TCRdb table keeps only in-frame clones and is missing some. The table records approximately 150,000 clones, roughly 80% of them present only once. The specimen sequenced was PBMCs or T cells enriched from blood (not recorded which). These receptors all come from a woman aged 45-65 years who had recovered from COVID-19.

This rearrangement joins TRBV12-3 or TRBV12-4 to TRBJ2-1, with 10 bases aligning to TRBD1. V shed 6 bases and J 9 bases; nucleotides not matched to a gene: 5. The CDR3 is 13 amino acids. DNA of the CDR3: TGTGCCAGCAGAGGGACAGGGGTCGGTGAGCAGTTCTTC. Translation gives CASRGTGVGEQFF.

This clone was observed a handful of times. The V and J genes are TRBV6-5 and TRBJ2-6; D gene uncertain. Germline-derived CDR1 and CDR2 are MNHEY and SVGAGI. This CDR3 contains 15 residues. V was shortened by 7 bases and J by 4 bases, with 14 bases between the two germline ends. CDR3 loop: CASNLLSGGANVLTF. In DNA form, the CDR3 reads TGTGCCAGCAATCTCCTATCAGGCGGGGCCAACGTCCTGACTTTC.

V is TRBV5-1 and J is TRBJ2-6; D possibly corresponds to TRBD2 (6 bases). The CDR3 loop spans 17 amino acids. From germline, CDR1 is SGHRS and CDR2 YFSETQ. The V gene lost 0 bases and the J gene lost 2 bases, with 12 bases spanning the gap. The CDR3 reads CASSLAGGLAGANVLTF. Written as DNA, the CDR3 is TGCGCCAGCAGCTTGGCCGGGGGTTTAGCTGGGGCCAACGTCCTGACTTTC.

In its sample, this clone was seen once. The chain carries TRBV28 and TRBJ2-2; 10 positions match TRBD2. V lost 7 bases, J lost 5 bases, and 7 bases stayed unmatched. Germline CDR1 reads MDHEN; CDR2 reads SYDVKM. CDR3 length equals 15 residues. CDR3 coding DNA: TGTGCCAGCACCACTAGCGGGACGGGGACCGGGGAGCTGTTTTTT. It yields the protein CASTTSGTGTGELFF.

The count of this clone is one. CDR3 sequence: CASSRTSALSTDTQYF. The CDR3 DNA sequence: TGTGCCAGCAGCCGCACTAGCGCCCTAAGCACAGATACGCAGTATTTT. The chain employs TRBV11-2 and TRBJ2-3; 7 bases map to TRBD2. The J segment lost 0 bases and the V segment lost 5 bases, leaving 8 bases of the junction unmatched. Germline loops: CDR1 SGHAT, CDR2 FQNNGV. CDR3 length: 16 residues.

Concerning this clone: The sample carries other DNA sequences with the same CDR3. This chain links TRBV18 with TRBJ1-2; no definite D call. Germline loops: CDR1 KGHSH, CDR2 LQKENI. V lost 1 base and J 3 bases, leaving 6 bases between the germline ends. The CDR3 totals 13 residues. CDR3 DNA sequence: TGTGCCAGCTCACCACAGGGAGACTATGGCTACACCTTC. It codes for CASSPQGDYGYTF.

The chain joins TRBV7-9 to TRBJ2-1; 7 nucleotides align to TRBD2. The CDR3 sequence is 14 residues long. In germline, CDR1 is SEHNR, CDR2 FQNEAQ (reference sequence). The V and J ends lost 3 bases and 12 bases, in that order; junction bases with no gene match: 11. The CDR3 reads CASSFAWEGSGQFF. Written as DNA, the CDR3 is TGTGCCAGCAGCTTCGCGTGGGAGGGGTCTGGGCAGTTCTTC. The whole variable domain, remainder taken from reference TRBV7-9 and TRBJ2-1, is DTGVSQNPRHKITKRGQNVTFRCDPISEHNRLYWYRQTLGQGPEFLTYFQNEAQLEKSRLLSDRFSAERPKGSFSTLEIQRTEQGDSAMYLCASSFAWEGSGQFFGPGTRLTVL.

The gene calls are TRBV10-3 and TRBJ1-2; tentatively, D is TRBD1 (5 bases). The CDR3 is 13 residues long. CDR1 ENHRY and CDR2 SYGVKD come from the germline V gene. Trimming removed 4 bases at V and 4 bases at J, with 10 bases between. The CDR3 loop reads CAISAQGAYGYTF. The CDR3 DNA sequence: TGTGCCATCAGTGCCCAGGGTGCCTATGGCTACACCTTC.

The chain joins TRBV27 to TRBJ1-2, with D perhaps matching TRBD1 (5 bases). Germline lookup yields CDR1 MNHEY and CDR2 SMNVEV (reference sequence). The CDR3 totals 15 residues. V lost 5 bases, J lost 2 bases, and 15 bases lay in between. Here the CDR3 reads CASSLSWGGNYGYTF. The CDR3 region has the DNA TGTGCCAGCAGTCTGTCCTGGGGGGGGAACTATGGCTACACCTTC.

The chain couples TRBV14 to TRBJ1-2, with a possible D match to TRBD1 (6 bases). This CDR3 comprises 19 residues. Trimming stripped 1 base from V and 7 bases from J, with 28 bases between. CDR1 is SGHDN and CDR2 is FVKESK in the germline V gene. The CDR3: CASSQATGTRIRRTAGYTF. The CDR3 nucleotides are TGTGCCAGCAGCCAAGCCACCGGGACACGCATCAGACGGACGGCTGGCTACACCTTC.

The chain employs TRBV4-2 and TRBJ1-1, with 9 bases identical to TRBD1. Germline loops: CDR1 LGHNA, CDR2 YNFKEQ. Germline trimming cut 0 bases from V and 0 bases from J; bases unmatched to any gene: 11. This CDR3 has 19 amino acids. CDR3 in DNA: TGTGCCAGCAGCCAAGACAGCCACAGGGGGCGCGCCATGAACACTGAAGCTTTCTTT. It encodes CASSQDSHRGRAMNTEAFF.

There are a few counts of this clone. The V and J genes are TRBV7-2 and TRBJ2-2; TRBD1 agrees at 7 bases. V lost 3 bases, J lost 3 bases, and 4 bases stayed unmatched. CDR3 length: 15 residues. In germline, CDR1 is SGHTA, CDR2 FQGNSA. DNA of the CDR3: TGTGCCAGCAGCTTGGGACAGCCCGACACCGGGGAGCTGTTTTTT. Amino acid sequence: CASSLGQPDTGELFF.

The J gene is TRBJ2-2, the V gene TRBV14, with 8 bases that match TRBD1. This CDR3 spans 14 amino acids. V shed 9 bases, J shed 6 bases, and the junction held 9 bases outside the gene matches. Germline assignment: CDR1 SGHDN and CDR2 FVKESK. The CDR3 spells CARPGGWGPGELFF. CDR3 sequence (DNA): TGTGCCAGGCCAGGGGGCTGGGGTCCCGGGGAGCTGTTTTTT.

The V gene is TRBV5-5, the J gene TRBJ1-2; D unresolved. The CDR3 sequence is 12 residues long. The V end was cut by 2 bases, the J end by 8 bases, with 10 bases between. Germline V CDR1 and CDR2: SGHKS, YYEKEE (reference sequence). The CDR3 loop is CASSLGLNGYTF. Written as DNA, the CDR3 is TGTGCCAGCAGCTTAGGACTGAACGGCTACACCTTC. Filled out from reference TRBV5-5 and TRBJ1-2, the complete variable domain reads DAGVTQSPTHLIKTRGQQVTLRCSPISGHKSVSWYQQVLGQGPQFIFQYYEKEERGRGNFPDRFSARQFPNYSSELNVNALLLGDSALYLCASSLGLNGYTFGSGTRLTVV.

This clone was observed once. The CDR3 protein is CASSLDRVRANYGYTF. In DNA, the CDR3 is TGTGCCAGCAGCCTAGACAGGGTGAGGGCTAACTATGGCTACACCTTC. The J gene is TRBJ1-2, the V gene TRBV5-6; 7 bases line up with TRBD1. CDR1 SGHDT and CDR2 YYEEEE come from the germline V gene. The V and J ends lost 4 bases and 0 bases, in that order; junction bases with no gene match: 9. The CDR3 has 16 amino acids.

This chain connects TRBV29-1 to TRBJ1-1; 9 positions match TRBD1. Germline V gene sequence: CDR1 SQVTM, CDR2 ANQGSEA. J lost 1 base, V lost 5 bases, and 2 bases had no gene match. The CDR3 totals 13 residues. The CDR3 nucleotides read TGCAGCGTTCCGGGACAGGGGAACACTGAAGCTTTCTTT. Translation: CSVPGQGNTEAFF.

Here the CDR3 reads CASSRGSQINEKLFF. CDR3 bases: TGTGCCAGCAGCCGAGGGTCACAAATTAATGAAAAACTGTTTTTT. The chain joins TRBV4-2 to TRBJ1-4; D gene uncertain. This CDR3 spans 15 amino acids. Germline V CDR1 and CDR2: LGHNA, YNFKEQ. Trimming stripped 4 bases from V and 4 bases from J, with 13 bases between.

The chain combines TRBV7-2 with TRBJ1-4; 7 bases match TRBD1. The CDR3 consists of 16 residues. The junction had 4 bases not matched to a gene; V was cut back by 0 bases and J by 3 bases. Germline CDR1 and CDR2: SGHTA and FQGNSA. CDR3 loop: CASSLATGQPNEKLFF. In DNA form, the CDR3 reads TGTGCCAGCAGCTTAGCGACGGGACAGCCTAATGAAAAACTGTTTTTT.

V and J are TRBV7-6 and TRBJ2-7; 9 bases are shared with TRBD2. CDR3 length: 16 residues. Germline trimming cut 0 bases from V and 1 base from J; bases unmatched to any gene: 4. The germline CDR1 and CDR2 sequences are SGHVS and FNYEAQ. The CDR3 DNA sequence: TGTGCCAGCAGCTTAGCGGCTAGCGGGGCGTCCTACGAGCAGTACTTC. As protein: CASSLAASGASYEQYF. The whole variable domain, remainder taken from reference TRBV7-6 and TRBJ2-7, is GAGVSQSPRYKVTKRGQDVALRCDPISGHVSLYWYRQALGQGPEFLTYFNYEAQQDKSGLPNDRFSAERPEGSISTLTIQRTEQRDSAMYRCASSLAASGASYEQYFGPGTRLTVT.

The table lists this clone with a count of one. V and J are TRBV2 and TRBJ2-7; 9 bases map to TRBD2. The V and J ends lost 3 bases and 5 bases, in that order; junction bases with no gene match: 8. Per germline, CDR1 SNHLY and CDR2 FYNNEI. The CDR3 covers 15 residues. CDR3 sequence reads: CASSDLRGGLDEQYF. The CDR3 DNA follows: TGTGCCAGCAGTGATTTGCGGGGGGGCCTTGACGAGCAGTACTTC.

This sequence joins TRBV6-2 or TRBV6-3 and TRBJ2-2; 9 bases align to TRBD1. Germline-derived CDR1 and CDR2 are MNHEY and SVGEGT. This CDR3 is 15 amino acids long. V shed 5 bases, J shed 7 bases, and the junction held 8 bases outside the gene matches. The CDR3 DNA follows: TGTGCCAGCAGTGAGGACAGGGGCTTGGGCGGGGAGCTGTTTTTT. Translating it yields CASSEDRGLGGELFF.

The CDR3 DNA reads as TGTGCCAGTAGTATAGATAAGCAGGGGGGTAACTATGGCTACACCTTC. It encodes CASSIDKQGGNYGYTF. The chain recombines TRBV19 with TRBJ1-2; 7 nucleotides match TRBD1. V was clipped by 0 bases and J by 1 base; unmatched bases: 5. CDR1 LNHDA and CDR2 SQIVND come from the germline V gene (reference sequence). The CDR3 covers 16 residues.

This chain uses TRBV24-1 with TRBJ1-2; TRBD1 agrees at 7 bases. CDR3 size: 12 residues. V gave up 12 bases and J gave up 4 bases; unmatched junction bases: 7. CDR1 is KGHDR and CDR2 is SFDVKD in the germline V gene. CDR3 region: CAPGDSFYGYTF. As DNA, the CDR3 is TGTGCCCCCGGGGACAGCTTCTATGGCTACACCTTC.

This sequence joins TRBV7-6 and TRBJ1-5, with 8 bases fitting TRBD1. The CDR3 is made up of 14 amino acids. Germline V gene data show CDR1 as SGHVS and CDR2 as FNYEAQ. V lost 4 bases to trimming and J lost 4 bases; unmatched junction nucleotides: 3. CDR3 sequence reads: CASSSGQANQPQHF. The CDR3 DNA follows: TGTGCCAGCAGCTCGGGACAGGCGAATCAGCCCCAGCATTTT. Supplemented by reference TRBV7-6 and TRBJ1-5, the full variable domain reads GAGVSQSPRYKVTKRGQDVALRCDPISGHVSLYWYRQALGQGPEFLTYFNYEAQQDKSGLPNDRFSAERPEGSISTLTIQRTEQRDSAMYRCASSSGQANQPQHFGDGTRLSIL.